The clone carrying this TCR beta chain was observed a handful of times. The data belong to a study of blood T cell repertoires in COVID-19. Across the study: From the United States, Italy and Spain came samples of acute and convalescent COVID-19.

Repertoires were generated with immunoSEQ multiplex PCR, while TCRdb's copy carries only in-frame clones and drops some. The sample yields hundreds of thousands of clones, approximately 80% seen once. Material: peripheral blood. The origin of this receptor is a woman aged 80 or over with active or convalescent COVID-19.

CDR3 nucleotides: TGTGCCAGCAGTCCTCAACGCGGGGCTGGAAACACCATATATTTT. This gives the protein CASSPQRGAGNTIYF. This rearrangement joins TRBV27 to TRBJ1-3; D is unclear. CDR1 and CDR2 (germline): MNHEY, SMNVEV (reference sequence). V lost 5 bases and J lost 2, with 13 bases in between. The CDR3 totals 15 residues.